Each of the 19 T cell receptor beta chains below was sequenced from the same sample in a study of graft-versus-host responses after intestinal transplantation. For these TCRs, the target antigens are not known. Here immunoSEQ multiplex PCR was the method, and the copy in TCRdb shows in-frame clones only, minus some. The repertoire holds over 85,000 clones, with 85% to 95% as singletons. The sequences come from unstimulated CD8+ T cells sorted from spleen or lymph node cells, collected before intestinal transplant. These TCRs come from a human donor who received an intestinal transplant.

The rearrangement joins TRBV7-9 to TRBJ1-1, with TRBD1 identical over 9 bases. In germline, CDR1 is SEHNR, CDR2 FQNEAQ (reference sequence). Germline trimming cut 5 bases from V and 10 bases from J; bases unmatched to any gene: 8. The CDR3 is 13 residues long. CDR3 nucleotides: TGTGCCAGCAGCCCAGCCGGGACAGGGATAGCTTTCTTT. This codes for CASSPAGTGIAFF. The variable domain in full, completed from reference TRBV7-9 and TRBJ1-1, reads DTGVSQNPRHKITKRGQNVTFRCDPISEHNRLYWYRQTLGQGPEFLTYFQNEAQLEKSRLLSDRFSAERPKGSFSTLEIQRTEQGDSAMYLCASSPAGTGIAFFGQGTRLTVV.

DNA for the CDR3: TGCGCCAGCAGCCAAGATGCGCAGGGGTTTTCTTATGGCTACACCTTC. Translated: CASSQDAQGFSYGYTF. This rearrangement joins TRBV4-3 to TRBJ1-2; TRBD1 might be the D (6 bases). Germline CDR1 and CDR2: LGHNA and YSLEER. The CDR3 consists of 16 residues. Trimming cost V 0 bases and J 5 bases, with 16 bases left between them.

The J gene is TRBJ1-4, the V gene TRBV2; 8 bases line up with TRBD1. J lost 8 bases, V lost 3 bases, and 11 bases had no gene match. The CDR3 loop spans 16 amino acids. CDR1 and CDR2 (germline): SNHLY, FYNNEI. In nucleotides, the CDR3 is TGTGCCAGCAGTGAGAATCCGGGCAGGGGGCGCGAAAAACTGTTTTTT. Translating it yields CASSENPGRGREKLFF.

The chain links TRBV6-1 to TRBJ2-7; 10 bases line up with TRBD2. This CDR3 spans 15 amino acids. The V gene end was trimmed by 2 bases and the J gene end by 4 bases; junction bases not matched to a gene: 5. The V gene's germline CDR1 is MNHNS and CDR2 SASEGT. The CDR3 DNA sequence: TGTGCCAGCAGTGAATCGGCTAGCGGGGGATACGAGCAGTACTTC. This sequence encodes CASSESASGGYEQYF.

The V call is TRBV5-4, the J call TRBJ2-7, with 11 bases fitting TRBD1. V was pared by 2 bases and J by 2 bases, with 6 bases of the junction left unmatched. Germline-derived CDR1 and CDR2 are SGHNT and YYREEE (reference sequence). This CDR3 contains 16 residues. The DNA of the CDR3 is TGTGCCAGCAGCTTCCGGGACAGGGGGACGGCCTACGAGCAGTACTTC. It codes for CASSFRDRGTAYEQYF.

The rearrangement joins TRBV6-1 to TRBJ1-2, with 7 positions matching TRBD1. Germline lookup yields CDR1 MNHNS and CDR2 SASEGT. The CDR3 loop spans 15 amino acids. The V and J ends lost 0 bases and 4 bases, in that order; junction bases with no gene match: 5. CDR3 nucleotide sequence: TGTGCCAGCAGTGAAGCGGGGGACAGCTTCTATGGCTACACCTTC. This gives the protein CASSEAGDSFYGYTF.

The chain combines TRBV29-1 with TRBJ2-7, with a tentative D call TRBD1 (5 bases). This CDR3 has 12 residues. Between the trimmed V and J ends, which lost 5 bases and 1 base, there was a span of 9 bases. Germline assignment: CDR1 SQVTM and CDR2 ANQGSEA. The CDR3: CSVKTGSYEQYF. The CDR3 bases are TGCAGCGTTAAAACAGGATCCTACGAGCAGTACTTC.

The chain carries TRBV4-3 and TRBJ2-3, with D uncertain. V dropped 0 bases and J dropped 7 bases, with 8 bases sitting between them. The CDR3 sequence is 13 residues long. Germline values: CDR1 LGHNA, CDR2 YSLEER. CDR3 amino acids: CASSQDRANTQYF. DNA of the CDR3: TGCGCCAGCAGCCAAGATCGAGCTAATACGCAGTATTTT.

The chain employs TRBV12-5 and TRBJ1-1; possible D gene TRBD1, 6 bases. V lost 5 bases to trimming and J lost 5 bases, with 9 bases between them. The CDR3 consists of 12 residues. From germline, CDR1 is LGHNT and CDR2 FRNRAP. This CDR3 is CASGHGQTEAFF. CDR3 nucleotides: TGTGCTAGTGGTCACGGACAGACTGAAGCTTTCTTT.

The chain combines TRBV13 with TRBJ1-2; the D gene is possibly TRBD1 (5 bases). Germline loops: CDR1 PRHDT, CDR2 FYEKMQ (reference sequence). V was shortened by 5 bases and J by 3 bases, with 16 bases between the two germline ends. The CDR3 consists of 15 residues. CDR3 DNA: TGTGCCAGCAGCGCATCATTGACAGAGTACTATGGCTACACCTTC. This gives the protein CASSASLTEYYGYTF.

The rearrangement joins TRBV6-4 to TRBJ1-2, with 7 positions matching TRBD1. CDR1 MRHNA and CDR2 SNTAGT come from the germline V gene. The CDR3 contains 15 residues. After removal of 2 bases from V and 4 bases from J, the junction contained 7 bases not matched to a gene. The CDR3 DNA is TGTGCCAGCAGTGACGGGGACAGCAAAGCCTATGGCTACACCTTC. Residues: CASSDGDSKAYGYTF.

This chain connects TRBV2 to TRBJ2-7; D may be TRBD2 (6 bases). CDR3 length: 16 residues. The germline V gene has CDR1 SNHLY and CDR2 FYNNEI. V lost 6 bases, J lost 4 bases, and 22 bases lay in between. CDR3 nucleotides: TGTGCCAGCAGACAAGGTCCGGGAGCAGAAGGGTACGAGCAGTACTTC. The encoded protein is CASRQGPGAEGYEQYF. Using reference TRBV2 and TRBJ2-7 for the parts outside the CDR3, the full variable domain is EPEVTQTPSHQVTQMGQEVILRCVPISNHLYFYWYRQILGQKVEFLVSFYNNEISEKSEIFDDQFSVERPDGSNFTLKIRSTKLEDSAMYFCASRQGPGAEGYEQYFGPGTRLTVT.

The V call is TRBV30, the J call TRBJ1-5; 7 bases line up with TRBD1. Germline V gives CDR1 GTSNPN, CDR2 SVGIG (reference sequence). The CDR3 extends over 13 amino acids. V shed 2 bases and J 5 bases; nucleotides not matched to a gene: 3. CDR3 amino acids: CAWSTGDDQPQHF. The CDR3 DNA is TGTGCCTGGAGTACAGGGGATGATCAGCCCCAGCATTTT.

The chain couples TRBV30 to TRBJ2-3; 10 bases agree with TRBD1. This CDR3 contains 19 residues. Trimming cost V 0 bases and J 6 bases; bases outside gene matches: 18. CDR1 and CDR2 (germline): GTSNPN, SVGIG (reference sequence). The CDR3 DNA reads TGTGCCTGGAGTGTATCGACAGGGGGCGCGATCAGTTTCGCGGATACGCAGTATTTT. Translation: CAWSVSTGGAISFADTQYF.

The J gene is TRBJ1-2, the V gene TRBV2; D uncertain. The ends were cut back, 2 bases at V and 4 bases at J, with 17 bases in the middle. CDR1 and CDR2 (germline): SNHLY, FYNNEI. The CDR3 loop spans 16 amino acids. The CDR3 coding sequence is TGTGCCAGCAGTGAATACCCTTTGAGGCAGATCTATGGCTACACCTTC. Translated, it gives CASSEYPLRQIYGYTF.

This chain links TRBV6-1 with TRBJ2-7; TRBD1 matches 9 bases. This CDR3 has 15 residues. With V trimmed by 3 bases and J by 2 bases, 5 bases remained unmatched. Germline values: CDR1 MNHNS, CDR2 SASEGT. The CDR3 here is CASSDLGQGTYEQYF. The DNA for the CDR3 is TGTGCCAGCAGTGATTTAGGACAGGGGACCTACGAGCAGTACTTC.

The table lists this clone with a count of one. The chain joins TRBV19 to TRBJ1-1, with D possibly matching TRBD1 (5 bases). Germline V gene data show CDR1 as LNHDA and CDR2 as SQIVND (reference sequence). This CDR3 is built from 14 residues. V was trimmed by 8 bases and J by 1 base, leaving 14 bases between them. The CDR3: CASGWGGKNTEAFF. The CDR3 nucleotides read TGTGCCAGTGGGTGGGGCGGAAAGAACACTGAAGCTTTCTTT. Supplemented by reference TRBV19 and TRBJ1-1, the full variable domain reads DGGITQSPKYLFRKEGQNVTLSCEQNLNHDAMYWYRQDPGQGLRLIYYSQIVNDFQKGDIAEGYSVSREKKESFPLTVTSAQKNPTAFYLCASGWGGKNTEAFFGQGTRLTVV.

Only one count was recorded for this clone. The gene calls are TRBV11-2 and TRBJ2-1, with D possibly TRBD2 on 7 matching bases. The germline gives CDR1 SGHAT, CDR2 FQNNGV. This CDR3 is built from 16 residues. V was clipped by 3 bases and J by 4 bases, with 16 bases between them. DNA of the CDR3: TGTGCCAGCAGCTTTGGATCGGGGGGCGGGTACAATGAGCAGTTCTTC. It translates to CASSFGSGGGYNEQFF. The complete variable domain, with remaining parts taken from reference TRBV11-2 and TRBJ2-1, reads EAGVAQSPRYKIIEKRQSVAFWCNPISGHATLYWYQQILGQGPKLLIQFQNNGVVDDSQLPKDRFSAERLKGVDSTLKIQPAKLEDSAVYLCASSFGSGGGYNEQFFGPGTRLTVL.

The chain combines TRBV7-3 with TRBJ2-7; D call uncertain. This CDR3 contains 13 residues. Germline V gives CDR1 SGHTA, CDR2 FQGTGA. V was clipped by 3 bases and J by 0 bases, with 6 bases between them. The CDR3 nucleotides are TGTGCCAGCAGCTTCGGGTACTCCTACGAGCAGTACTTC. This encodes CASSFGYSYEQYF.